The clone carrying this T cell receptor (beta chain) showed up just a few times. This CDR3 is built from 13 residues. Germline-derived CDR1 and CDR2 are SGHRS and YFSETQ. The V segment lost 5 bases and the J segment 7 bases; nucleotides outside the gene matches: 5. Here immunoSEQ multiplex PCR was the method, and the copy in TCRdb shows in-frame clones only, minus some. This sample carries 130,000 to 150,000 clones, approximately 91% of them seen once, and the ten largest clones take 10% to 13%. This record belongs to a study of blood T cell repertoires in COVID-19. The material sequenced was peripheral blood. The genes are TRBV5-1 and TRBJ1-2; 10 bases fit TRBD1. The clonotype comes from a man over 45 with active or convalescent COVID-19. In DNA, the CDR3 is TGCGCCAGCAGGAGGACAGGGGGTCTTGGCTACACCTTC. Amino acids: CASRRTGGLGYTF.